Listed here are 15 T cell receptor beta chains from one sample, sequenced in a study of blood T cell repertoires in COVID-19. Clones were read by immunoSEQ multiplex PCR, and TCRdb kept only the in-frame ones, dropping some. The sample lists over 250,000 clones; about 89% were seen once. Material: PBMCs or T cells enriched from blood (not recorded which). Receptors originate from a woman under 40 who had recovered from COVID-19.

The chain links TRBV27 to TRBJ1-2; D might be TRBD1 (6 bases). Trimming shortened V by 5 bases and J by 4 bases, and 11 bases separated the two germline ends. Germline V CDR1 and CDR2: MNHEY, SMNVEV (reference sequence). The CDR3 consists of 13 residues. The CDR3 nucleotides read TGTGCCAGCAGTGAGGGGGTAGTCTATGGCTACACCTTC. Its protein product is CASSEGVVYGYTF.

The genes are TRBV12-3 or TRBV12-4 and TRBJ1-1; D is uncertain. V shed 0 bases and J shed 4 bases, with 6 bases lying between them. The CDR3 length is 13 residues. CDR3 region: CASSLAYGTEAFF. Here the CDR3 DNA reads TGTGCCAGCAGTTTAGCCTACGGCACTGAAGCTTTCTTT.

The chain joins TRBV5-6 to TRBJ1-2; TRBD1 matches at 7 bases. CDR1 is SGHDT, CDR2 YYEEEE, per germline. The CDR3 has 14 amino acids. Germline trimming cut 6 bases from V and 4 bases from J; bases unmatched to any gene: 9. The chain's CDR3 is CASIQGGHGYGYTF. The CDR3 DNA sequence: TGTGCCAGCATCCAAGGGGGCCATGGCTATGGCTACACCTTC.

V gene TRBV24-1 combines with J gene TRBJ2-2, with TRBD1 identical over 7 bases. There are 16 residues in the CDR3. From germline, CDR1 is KGHDR and CDR2 SFDVKD. Trimming at V came to 3 bases and at J to 0 bases, leaving 3 bases not matched to a gene. The CDR3 nucleotides read TGTGCCACCAGTGATGCCACAGGGGCGAACACCGGGGAGCTGTTTTTT. Translating it yields CATSDATGANTGELFF.

This clone appeared a single time. This chain connects TRBV11-2 to TRBJ2-2; D is uncertain. CDR1 is SGHAT, CDR2 FQNNGV, per germline. The length of the CDR3 is 15 residues. Trimming left V 5 bases short and J 4 bases short, with 14 bases between. CDR3 sequence: CASSPAYGSTGELFF. The CDR3 bases are TGTGCCAGCAGCCCCGCGTATGGTTCCACCGGGGAGCTGTTTTTT.

V is TRBV3-1 (or the pseudogene TRBV3-2) and J is TRBJ1-2; 9 nucleotides agree with TRBD1. The ends lost 0 bases at V and 7 bases at J; junction bases unmatched: 9. Looked up from germline, CDR1 is LGHDT and CDR2 is YNNKEL (reference sequence). The CDR3 runs to 16 residues. CDR3 amino acids: CASSQDRRTGDLGYTF. In DNA form, the CDR3 reads TGTGCCAGCAGCCAAGATCGAAGGACAGGGGATCTTGGCTACACCTTC.

This clone was counted a few times. This sequence joins TRBV28 and TRBJ1-3; unclear D gene. The CDR3 has 12 residues. Germline CDR1 MDHEN, CDR2 SYDVKM. Trimming shortened V by 4 bases and J by 8 bases, and 9 bases separated the two germline ends. The CDR3 sequence: CASSSSLDTIYF. DNA of the CDR3: TGTGCCAGCAGTTCTAGTTTGGACACCATATATTTT. The full variable domain, its missing parts supplied by reference TRBV28 and TRBJ1-3, is DVKVTQSSRYLVKRTGEKVFLECVQDMDHENMFWYRQDPGLGLRLIYFSYDVKMKEKGDIPEGYSVSREKKERFSLILESASTNQTSMYLCASSSSLDTIYFGEGSWLTVV.

The genes are TRBV11-2 and TRBJ2-4; 7 bases line up with TRBD2. The length of the CDR3 is 13 residues. Trimming took 1 base from V and 8 from J; bases not matched to a gene: 2. The germline CDR1 and CDR2 sequences are SGHAT and FQNNGV. In nucleotides, the CDR3 is TGTGCCAGCAGCTTAGTGGGGGGGGACATTCAGTACTTC. Amino acid sequence: CASSLVGGDIQYF.

The chain combines TRBV29-1 with TRBJ2-3; TRBD1 aligns across 9 bases. Unmatched junction bases numbered 2, after V lost 0 bases and J lost 1 base. This CDR3 spans 15 amino acids. Germline loops: CDR1 SQVTM, CDR2 ANQGSEA. The DNA for the CDR3 is TGCAGCGTTGAAGATAGGACAGGGGGCACAGATACGCAGTATTTT. This translates into CSVEDRTGGTDTQYF.

This rearrangement joins TRBV28 to TRBJ2-5, with a tentative D call TRBD2 (6 bases). The V and J ends lost 3 bases and 5 bases respectively, with 13 bases between them. This CDR3 spans 14 amino acids. Per germline, CDR1 MDHEN and CDR2 SYDVKM. DNA of the CDR3: TGTGCCAGCAGTTTCTGGGAGGTCGGGGAGACCCAGTACTTC. This encodes CASSFWEVGETQYF. The full variable domain, its missing parts supplied by reference TRBV28 and TRBJ2-5, is DVKVTQSSRYLVKRTGEKVFLECVQDMDHENMFWYRQDPGLGLRLIYFSYDVKMKEKGDIPEGYSVSREKKERFSLILESASTNQTSMYLCASSFWEVGETQYFGPGTRLLVL.

The V call is TRBV3-1 (or the pseudogene TRBV3-2), the J call TRBJ1-6; no firm D call. The CDR3 is made up of 13 amino acids. Per germline, CDR1 LGHDT and CDR2 YNNKEL (reference sequence). Trimming stripped 10 bases from V and 5 bases from J, with 12 bases between. The CDR3 spells CATRWSDNSPLHF. The CDR3 region has the DNA TGTGCCACCCGTTGGAGTGATAATTCACCCCTCCACTTT.

The chain links TRBV5-4 to TRBJ2-2; D gene ambiguous. This CDR3 contains 14 residues. V shed 0 bases and J shed 0 bases, with 3 bases lying between them. CDR1 and CDR2 from the germline V gene are SGHNT and YYREEE (reference sequence). CDR3 bases: TGTGCCAGCAGCTTGGTCACGAACACCGGGGAGCTGTTTTTT. Translated, it gives CASSLVTNTGELFF.

The chain carries TRBV12-5 and TRBJ1-5; no reliable D call. V gave up 3 bases and J gave up 3 bases, with 12 bases separating them. Germline values: CDR1 LGHNT, CDR2 FRNRAP. The CDR3 loop spans 15 amino acids. This chain's CDR3 is CASGLSRFTNQPQHF. The CDR3, as DNA: TGTGCTAGTGGTTTAAGCAGGTTTACCAATCAGCCCCAGCATTTT.

V gene TRBV6-4 combines with J gene TRBJ1-2; possibly TRBD1 for D (5 bases). V lost 6 bases, J lost 8 bases, and 22 bases lay in between. The germline V gene encodes CDR1 MRHNA and CDR2 SNTAGT. The CDR3 has 15 residues. The CDR3 loop reads CASSPGRGARGGYTF. As DNA, the CDR3 is TGTGCCAGCAGCCCGGGGCGAGGGGCGCGGGGCGGCTACACCTTC.

The J gene is TRBJ2-1, the V gene TRBV11-2, with TRBD1 matching over 7 bases. V dropped 3 bases and J dropped 6; count of bases not matched to a gene: 8. This CDR3 contains 15 residues. CDR1 is SGHAT, CDR2 FQNNGV, per germline. CDR3: CASSLRSGGPNEQFF. In DNA form, the CDR3 reads TGTGCCAGCAGCTTGAGGTCAGGGGGTCCCAATGAGCAGTTCTTC.